The sequence of this TCR beta chain was determined in a study of OX40 agonist ivuxolimab in advanced cancers. The overall study: Ivuxolimab is a fully human IgG2 antibody that activates OX40 (CD134). People who had prior anti-PD-1, anti-PD-L1 or anti-CTLA-4 therapy could take part, and under 45% had some.

The CDR3 has 13 amino acids. Trimming pared 1 base from V and 3 bases from J, leaving 4 bases between. Germline assignment: CDR1 LNHNV and CDR2 YYDKDF (reference sequence). Data came from immunoSEQ multiplex PCR; TCRdb stores just in-frame clones and leaves some out. This sample has roughly 70,000 clones, with approximately 90% found just once. With autoimmune disease history or systemic immunosuppression, patients were excluded. This TCR derives from an adult with an advanced solid tumor such as melanoma, head and neck, liver or kidney cancer. The sample consisted of CD4+ or CD8+ T cells sorted from blood, taken in a trial of the OX40 agonist ivuxolimab. The chain employs TRBV15 and TRBJ1-3; no reliable D call. The DNA for the CDR3 is TGTGCCACCAGCAGAGGGGTTGGAAACACCATATATTTT. This translates into CATSRGVGNTIYF.